The 24 T cell receptor beta chains below were found in one sample sequenced in a study of cytomegalovirus exposure and HLA in healthy donors. This table comes from immunoSEQ multiplex PCR, and its TCRdb copy is limited to in-frame clones, with some not included. The data contain around 260,000 clones, less than 95% of them singletons. Source material: PBMCs. All receptors derive from a woman aged 25-40 years in good health and CMV-seronegative.

This chain connects TRBV7-8 to TRBJ2-7; no clear D gene. The CDR3 spans 14 residues. Germline CDR1 is SGHVS and CDR2 is FQNEAQ. Trimming removed 0 bases at V and 2 bases at J, with 8 bases between. CDR3 residues: CASSLANRAYEQYF. The CDR3 coding sequence is TGTGCCAGCAGCTTAGCGAACAGAGCCTACGAGCAGTACTTC.

This clone was recorded only once. The chain has TRBV27 and TRBJ1-4; no definite D call. The germline CDR1 and CDR2 sequences are MNHEY and SMNVEV (reference sequence). V lost 6 bases to trimming and J lost 4 bases, with 12 bases between them. The CDR3 is 14 amino acids. The chain's CDR3 is CASRPTSDNEKLFF. The CDR3 coding sequence is TGTGCCAGCAGGCCTACTTCGGATAATGAAAAACTGTTTTTT.

V is TRBV28 and J is TRBJ2-7; 8 bases align to TRBD1. J was trimmed by 4 bases and V by 1 base; bases with no gene match: 9. This CDR3 spans 16 amino acids. Germline V gives CDR1 MDHEN, CDR2 SYDVKM. CDR3: CASSLSSMGQAYEQYF. For the CDR3, the DNA is TGTGCCAGCAGTTTATCGAGTATGGGACAGGCTTACGAGCAGTACTTC.

This clone was observed once. The rearrangement joins TRBV28 to TRBJ1-1; a possible D gene is TRBD1 (6 bases). V was cut by 3 bases and J by 6 bases, with 14 bases left in between. The CDR3 loop spans 14 amino acids. CDR1 is MDHEN, CDR2 SYDVKM, per germline. CDR3: CASSFGGDTAEAFF. The CDR3 nucleotides read TGTGCCAGCAGTTTTGGGGGCGACACGGCTGAAGCTTTCTTT.

This clone has a single count. The chain joins TRBV28 to TRBJ1-2; D not resolved. There are 13 residues in the CDR3. Trimming shortened V by 7 bases and J by 4 bases, and 13 bases separated the two germline ends. CDR1 is MDHEN, CDR2 SYDVKM, per germline. CDR3 residues: CASTSRGGYGYTF. CDR3 DNA: TGTGCCAGCACCTCGCGGGGAGGCTATGGCTACACCTTC.

J is TRBJ2-7 and V is TRBV7-9; D remains unclear. This CDR3 spans 18 amino acids. Germline CDR1 reads SEHNR; CDR2 reads FQNEAQ (reference sequence). The V end lost 1 base, the J end lost 3 bases, and 22 bases lay between the germline ends. CDR3 bases: TGTGCCAGCAGCTTAGTGGCTGGGTTCGGTATATTAAGCTACGAGCAGTACTTC. Encoded protein: CASSLVAGFGILSYEQYF. Looking up the rest from reference TRBV7-9 and TRBJ2-7 gives the full variable domain: DTGVSQNPRHKITKRGQNVTFRCDPISEHNRLYWYRQTLGQGPEFLTYFQNEAQLEKSRLLSDRFSAERPKGSFSTLEIQRTEQGDSAMYLCASSLVAGFGILSYEQYFGPGTRLTVT.

In DNA, the CDR3 is TGTGCCAGCAGTGATGGTAGTCCGGCAAGCTCTGGAAACACCATATATTTT. Its translation: CASSDGSPASSGNTIYF. This chain joins TRBV25-1 and TRBJ1-3; D gene ambiguous. This CDR3 spans 17 amino acids. V was trimmed by 3 bases and J by 0 bases, leaving 15 bases between them. CDR1 and CDR2 from the germline V gene are MGHDK and SYGVNS.

This chain joins TRBV5-1 and TRBJ2-7, with TRBD1 matching over 9 bases. Trimming removed 3 bases from V and 3 bases from J; junction bases left unmatched: 1. Germline V gives CDR1 SGHRS, CDR2 YFSETQ. The CDR3 is 13 amino acids. CDR3 nucleotide sequence: TGCGCCAGCAGCTGGGGACAGGGCTACGAGCAGTACTTC. It is translated as CASSWGQGYEQYF.

This clone showed up just once. The genes are TRBV27 and TRBJ2-1; 9 nucleotides agree with TRBD1. The CDR3 covers 16 residues. Trimming took 5 bases from V and 5 from J; bases not matched to a gene: 10. From germline, CDR1 is MNHEY and CDR2 SMNVEV (reference sequence). CDR3: CASSPVRDRVDNEQFF. The CDR3 nucleotides read TGTGCCAGCAGTCCTGTCCGGGACAGGGTAGACAATGAGCAGTTCTTC.

The V and J genes are TRBV7-3 and TRBJ2-3, with 8 bases fitting TRBD2. The CDR3 spans 15 residues. Trimming took 5 bases from V and 3 from J; bases not matched to a gene: 7. Germline V gives CDR1 SGHTA, CDR2 FQGTGA. CDR3 in amino acids: CASSTGTRGTDTQYF. The CDR3 DNA is TGTGCCAGCAGCACCGGGACTAGAGGGACAGATACGCAGTATTTT.

The gene calls are TRBV21-1 and TRBJ2-7; the DNA was not used to check the table's D call, TRBD1. TRBV21-1 represents a pseudogene. This CDR3 is built from 15 residues. The chain's CDR3 is CASSKPDGQAYEQYF. The CDR3, as DNA: TGTGCCAGCAGCAAACCGGACGGACAAGCCTACGAGCAGTACTTC.

The chain links TRBV7-3 to TRBJ2-7; 9 bases agree with TRBD2. The junction had 10 bases not matched to a gene; V was cut back by 5 bases and J by 5 bases. The CDR3 is 15 amino acids. Germline V CDR1 and CDR2: SGHTA, FQGTGA. CDR3 sequence (DNA): TGTGCCAGCAGCCCCACTTCTAGCGGGGTCCACGAGCAGTACTTC. Translating it yields CASSPTSSGVHEQYF.

This clone has only a few counts. The chain recombines TRBV29-1 with TRBJ1-4, with TRBD1 as a possible D gene (6 bases). This CDR3 comprises 12 residues. Germline CDR1 is SQVTM and CDR2 is ANQGSEA. V lost 4 bases to trimming and J lost 8 bases, with 11 bases between them. Here the CDR3 reads CSVGGRGEKLFF. Written as DNA, the CDR3 is TGCAGCGTTGGGGGGCGCGGGGAAAAACTGTTTTTT.

The chain is built from TRBV10-2 and TRBJ1-2, with 10 bases aligning to TRBD1. This CDR3 is 14 amino acids long. V lost 7 bases and J lost 7; bases outside the gene matches: 9. The germline V gene has CDR1 WSHSY and CDR2 SAAADI. CDR3 nucleotide sequence: TGCGCCAGCAATCCCGGGACAGGGGAGCCTGGCTACACCTTC. Translating it yields CASNPGTGEPGYTF.

In this sample, this clone turned up a few times. V gene TRBV19 combines with J gene TRBJ1-5, with 8 bases matching TRBD1. V dropped 2 bases and J dropped 7; count of bases not matched to a gene: 13. In germline, CDR1 is LNHDA, CDR2 SQIVND (reference sequence). The CDR3 length is 17 residues. The CDR3 loop reads CASSIPWTGRGKQPQHF. CDR3 DNA sequence: TGTGCCAGTAGTATACCCTGGACAGGGAGAGGGAAGCAGCCCCAGCATTTT. The whole variable domain, filled in from reference TRBV19 and TRBJ1-5, reads DGGITQSPKYLFRKEGQNVTLSCEQNLNHDAMYWYRQDPGQGLRLIYYSQIVNDFQKGDIAEGYSVSREKKESFPLTVTSAQKNPTAFYLCASSIPWTGRGKQPQHFGDGTRLSIL.

The chain is built from TRBV11-2 and TRBJ2-4, with D hard to call. Germline assignment: CDR1 SGHAT and CDR2 FQNNGV. Deletions cut 0 bases from V and 8 bases from J, with 11 bases between. This CDR3 is 14 amino acids long. CDR3 region: CASSLDLERDIQYF. The CDR3 coding sequence is TGTGCCAGCAGCTTAGACCTAGAAAGGGACATTCAGTACTTC.

The chain carries TRBV9 and TRBJ2-7, with D possibly being TRBD2 (5 bases). Trimming cost V 4 bases and J 1 base, with 15 bases left between them. The CDR3 consists of 15 residues. Germline CDR1 reads SGDLS; CDR2 reads YYNGEE. In DNA form, the CDR3 reads TGTGCCAGCAGCACATTCAGCGGAGCATCCTACGAGCAGTACTTC. Translating gives CASSTFSGASYEQYF.

DNA for the CDR3: TGTGCCAGCAGTTCCAACTCACAGGGAACTCTGCAGCCCCAGCATTTT. It translates to CASSSNSQGTLQPQHF. The J gene is TRBJ1-5, the V gene TRBV27, with a tentative D call TRBD1 (6 bases). The CDR3 extends over 16 amino acids. Germline V gene data show CDR1 as MNHEY and CDR2 as SMNVEV (reference sequence). With 4 bases removed from V and 7 bases from J, the gap between germline ends came to 20 bases.

The count of this clone is one. The V gene is TRBV28, the J gene TRBJ2-7, with D unresolved. The CDR3 totals 13 residues. From germline, CDR1 is MDHEN and CDR2 SYDVKM. V lost 5 bases and J 3 bases, leaving 11 bases between the germline ends. The CDR3 nucleotides are TGTGCCAGCAGTCAAGGAGTGCACTACGAGCAGTACTTC. Translation gives CASSQGVHYEQYF.

The V gene is TRBV27, the J gene TRBJ2-7, with D perhaps matching TRBD2 (5 bases). The CDR3 is 12 amino acids. V shed 3 bases and J shed 5 bases, with 8 bases lying between them. Germline lookup yields CDR1 MNHEY and CDR2 SMNVEV (reference sequence). The chain's CDR3 is CASSLRGNEQYF. DNA of the CDR3: TGTGCCAGCAGTTTGAGAGGGAACGAGCAGTACTTC.

This clone showed up just a few times. The rearrangement uses TRBV7-6 and TRBJ1-5, with 7 bases that match TRBD1. The V gene end was trimmed by 5 bases and the J gene end by 0 bases; junction bases not matched to a gene: 1. The CDR3 contains 14 residues. Germline CDR1 is SGHVS and CDR2 is FNYEAQ. The CDR3 sequence is CASSRQGSNQPQHF. DNA for the CDR3: TGTGCCAGCAGCCGACAGGGTAGCAATCAGCCCCAGCATTTT. The variable domain in full, with the rest retrieved from reference TRBV7-6 and TRBJ1-5, is GAGVSQSPRYKVTKRGQDVALRCDPISGHVSLYWYRQALGQGPEFLTYFNYEAQQDKSGLPNDRFSAERPEGSISTLTIQRTEQRDSAMYRCASSRQGSNQPQHFGDGTRLSIL.

J is TRBJ2-3 and V is TRBV7-3; 10 nucleotides match TRBD2. CDR3 length: 16 amino acids. The germline CDR1 and CDR2 sequences are SGHTA and FQGTGA. V was pared by 1 base and J by 6 bases, with 7 bases of the junction left unmatched. The CDR3 region has the DNA TGTGCCAGCAGCTTAAGCTCTAGCGGGAGCGGTGATACGCAGTATTTT. Residues: CASSLSSSGSGDTQYF.

The chain joins TRBV7-3 to TRBJ2-7, with unresolved D. The CDR3 runs to 14 residues. V was pared by 0 bases and J by 6 bases, with 12 bases between. Germline V gives CDR1 SGHTA, CDR2 FQGTGA. In DNA form, the CDR3 reads TGTGCCAGCAGCTTAACGTTTGAGGCGACCGAGCAGTACTTC. This gives the protein CASSLTFEATEQYF.

J is TRBJ2-7 and V is TRBV19; D may correspond to TRBD1 or TRBD2 (6 bases each). The CDR3 has 14 residues. The V gene lost 3 bases and the J gene lost 3 bases, with 12 bases spanning the gap. Germline-derived CDR1 and CDR2 are LNHDA and SQIVND (reference sequence). In DNA form, the CDR3 reads TGTGCCAGTAGTATCGGGGGCTTTAACTACGAGCAGTACTTC. It encodes CASSIGGFNYEQYF.